These 28 T cell receptor beta chains originate from one sample sequenced in a study of early T cells in non-severe SARS-CoV-2 infection. TCRdb fed the 5' RACE reads into MiXCR, producing one record per CDR3 protein. This table has roughly 64,000 distinct CDR3 sequences, around 12% appearing once. The specimen sequenced was whole blood. These receptors all come from an adult who was a healthcare worker with PCR-confirmed SARS-CoV-2 infection or an uninfected control (not recorded which).

This clonotype was counted a few times. The J gene is TRBJ2-7, the V gene TRBV7-3, with 7 bases fitting TRBD2. Germline CDR1 SGHTA, CDR2 FQGTGA. This CDR3 is built from 15 residues. Germline trimming cut 2 bases from V and 2 bases from J; bases unmatched to any gene: 6. CDR3 amino acids: CASSLYGGGAYEQYF. The CDR3 coding sequence is TGTGCCAGCAGCTTATACGGCGGGGGAGCCTACGAGCAGTACTTC.

This chain's CDR3 is CASKRQLNTGELFF. The CDR3 DNA follows: TGTGCCAGCAAAAGACAGCTGAACACCGGGGAGCTGTTTTTT. This chain joins TRBV7-9 and TRBJ2-2; tentatively, D is TRBD1 (5 bases). This CDR3 is 14 amino acids long. Germline V gives CDR1 SEHNR, CDR2 FQNEAQ (reference sequence). V lost 7 bases and J lost 1, with 10 bases in between.

The sample holds a few counts of this clonotype. The rearrangement joins TRBV18 to TRBJ2-3, with D possibly matching TRBD2 (5 bases). The V and J ends lost 0 bases and 2 bases respectively, with 12 bases between them. The CDR3 runs 16 residues. Germline V gene data show CDR1 as KGHSH and CDR2 as LQKENI. The CDR3 DNA is TGTGCCAGCTCACCACCGAGAAGCGGAAACACAGATACGCAGTATTTT. Protein product: CASSPPRSGNTDTQYF.

This clonotype has just a few counts. This chain uses TRBV12-3 or TRBV12-4 with TRBJ1-1; possibly TRBD1 for D (5 bases). The CDR3 has 13 residues. Trimming shortened V by 6 bases and J by 2 bases, and 10 bases separated the two germline ends. The chain's CDR3 is CASRSRDNTEAFF. The CDR3 nucleotides are TGTGCCAGCAGGAGTAGGGACAACACTGAAGCTTTCTTT.

This clonotype was detected only a few times. This chain links TRBV29-1 with TRBJ1-3; D unresolved. Trimming took 3 bases from V and 5 from J, leaving 8 bases between them. The CDR3 covers 12 residues. Germline CDR1 and CDR2: SQVTM and ANQGSEA. The CDR3 DNA reads as TGCAGCGTTGACGGCCCGAGAAACACCATATATTTT. This codes for CSVDGPRNTIYF.

The J gene is TRBJ2-3, the V gene TRBV13; D is unresolved. With 5 bases removed from V and 4 bases from J, the gap between germline ends came to 13 bases. CDR1 is PRHDT and CDR2 is FYEKMQ in the germline V gene (reference sequence). CDR3 length: 14 residues. The CDR3 spells CASSPGGQADTQYF. The CDR3 DNA reads TGTGCCAGCAGCCCGGGCGGTCAGGCAGATACGCAGTATTTT.

Note on this clonotype: The CDR3 does not close with the conserved phenylalanine or tryptophan, likely indicating a read error. The DNA is left out, because the CDR3 cannot be placed on it with certainty; the CDR3 is given as TCRdb lists it. The chain is built from TRBV29-1 and TRBJ1-2; whether TRBD1, the table's D call, matches the DNA was not checked. Germline V gives CDR1 SQVTM, CDR2 ANQGSEA. Ends included, the CDR3 has 8 residues. This CDR3 reads CSVEVGGI.

The rearrangement joins TRBV7-2 to TRBJ1-2; unclear D gene. V lost 3 bases and J lost 1, with 3 bases in between. The CDR3 is made up of 12 amino acids. Germline V gene lookup returns CDR1 SGHTA and CDR2 FQGNSA. In DNA form, the CDR3 reads TGTGCCAGCAGCTTGAGTAACTATGGCTACACCTTC. Amino acid sequence: CASSLSNYGYTF. Complete variable domain (other parts from reference TRBV7-2 and TRBJ1-2): GAGVSQSPSNKVTEKGKDVELRCDPISGHTALYWYRQSLGQGLEFLIYFQGNSAPDKSGLPSDRFSAERTGGSVSTLTIQRTQQEDSAVYLCASSLSNYGYTFGSGTRLTVV.

This clonotype was seen only a few times. This chain connects TRBV6-2 or TRBV6-3 to TRBJ2-6; D uncertain. The CDR3 runs 14 residues. CDR1 MNHEY and CDR2 SVGEGT come from the germline V gene. Trimming took off 4 bases at V and 3 bases at J, with 7 bases between the two ends. The CDR3 DNA is TGTGCCAGCAGTTTCGATAGTGGGGCCAACGTCCTGACTTTC. Amino acids: CASSFDSGANVLTF.

CDR3: CASSLQGGGTEAFF. Written as DNA, the CDR3 is TGTGCCAGCAGTTTACAGGGAGGGGGCACTGAAGCTTTCTTT. The V and J genes are TRBV6-6 and TRBJ1-1; D is possibly TRBD1 (6 bases). Trimming cost V 4 bases and J 4 bases, with 13 bases left between them. Germline V lookup: CDR1 MNHNY, CDR2 SVGAGI (reference sequence). The CDR3 runs 14 residues.

This clonotype was seen a handful of times. The V call is TRBV7-2, the J call TRBJ2-3, with TRBD1 as a possible D gene (6 bases). Trimming left V 1 base short and J 2 bases short, with 7 bases between. The CDR3 has 14 residues. CDR1 is SGHTA, CDR2 FQGNSA, per germline. CDR3 protein: CASSLGDNTDTQYF. The CDR3 DNA follows: TGTGCCAGCAGCTTAGGGGACAACACAGATACGCAGTATTTT.

This clonotype turned up a few times. This chain uses TRBV15 with TRBJ2-3; TRBD1 matches at 9 bases. Germline V CDR1 and CDR2: LNHNV, YYDKDF (reference sequence). The CDR3 extends over 15 amino acids. J lost 4 bases, V lost 5 bases, and 7 bases had no gene match. The CDR3 nucleotides read TGTGCCACCAGCCCCGATGGGACAGGGTCAGATACGCAGTATTTT. Encoded protein: CATSPDGTGSDTQYF.

This clonotype came up a few times. V is TRBV11-3 and J is TRBJ2-1; perhaps TRBD2 as D (6 bases). Trimming stripped 5 bases from V and 8 bases from J, with 19 bases between. The germline V gene encodes CDR1 SGHNT and CDR2 YENEEA. CDR3 length: 15 amino acids. CDR3 amino acids: CASSHGLATGDEQFF. CDR3 DNA: TGTGCCAGCAGCCATGGGCTAGCGACTGGGGATGAGCAGTTCTTC.

This clonotype was seen more than once but under ten times. This chain connects TRBV29-1 to TRBJ2-7; no definite D call. Trimming took off 3 bases at V and 1 base at J, with 10 bases between the two ends. From germline, CDR1 is SQVTM and CDR2 ANQGSEA. The CDR3 totals 13 residues. The CDR3 DNA sequence: TGCAGCGTTGACCAAGGTGGGTCCTACGAGCAGTACTTC. Translating gives CSVDQGGSYEQYF.

V and J are TRBV14 and TRBJ2-5; D tentatively reads TRBD1 or TRBD2 (5 bases each). The CDR3 length is 13 residues. V lost 4 bases to trimming and J lost 3 bases, with 9 bases between them. Germline CDR1 and CDR2: SGHDN and FVKESK. Here the CDR3 reads CASSLWGKETQYF. CDR3 coding DNA: TGTGCCAGCAGCCTCTGGGGGAAAGAGACCCAGTACTTC.

The chain joins TRBV5-6 to TRBJ1-1; weak D call: TRBD1 (6 bases). Trimming removed 6 bases at V and 1 base at J, with 16 bases between. Germline assignment: CDR1 SGHDT and CDR2 YYEEEE. The CDR3 length is 15 residues. CDR3 loop: CASTTPDSKNTEAFF. Here the CDR3 DNA reads TGTGCCAGCACCACCCCGGACAGCAAGAACACTGAAGCTTTCTTT.

This clonotype has only a few counts. The chain couples TRBV7-2 to TRBJ2-2; D might be TRBD2 (5 bases). The ends were cut back, 11 bases at V and 2 bases at J, with 6 bases in the middle. Germline V lookup: CDR1 SGHTA, CDR2 FQGNSA. This CDR3 comprises 11 residues. The CDR3 reads CAGGNTGELFF. The CDR3, as DNA: TGTGCCGGAGGTAACACCGGGGAGCTGTTTTTT.

The chain has TRBV7-8 and TRBJ1-5; D perhaps matches TRBD1 (6 bases). Trimming left V 1 base short and J 0 bases short, with 10 bases between. Germline lookup yields CDR1 SGHVS and CDR2 FQNEAQ. The CDR3 spans 16 residues. This chain's CDR3 is CASSLVGGGSNQPQHF. The CDR3 coding sequence is TGTGCCAGCAGCTTAGTAGGAGGGGGTAGCAATCAGCCCCAGCATTTT.

This clonotype has more than one count but fewer than ten. The J gene is TRBJ2-2, the V gene TRBV7-9; D gene uncertain. The CDR3 spans 10 residues. In germline, CDR1 is SEHNR, CDR2 FQNEAQ (reference sequence). Trimming left V 3 bases short and J 7 bases short, with 0 bases between. The CDR3 reads CASSFGELFF. CDR3 DNA: TGTGCCAGCAGCTTCGGGGAGCTGTTTTTT.

This clonotype was found a few times. This chain joins TRBV7-2 and TRBJ2-7, with TRBD2 as a possible D gene (5 bases). Trimming left V 8 bases short and J 0 bases short, with 8 bases between. Germline V gene data show CDR1 as SGHTA and CDR2 as FQGNSA. The length of the CDR3 is 12 residues. The CDR3 DNA reads TGTGCCAGCCGGGATAGCTCCTACGAGCAGTACTTC. It codes for CASRDSSYEQYF.

CDR3 coding DNA: TGCAGCGTTGAGGGAGGTGAGACACCGAGCTCCTACGAGCAGTACTTC. Translating gives CSVEGGETPSSYEQYF. V gene TRBV29-1 combines with J gene TRBJ2-7; possibly TRBD2 for D (6 bases). The CDR3 contains 16 residues. The V end lost 3 bases, the J end lost 0 bases, and 18 bases lay between the germline ends. Germline V gene sequence: CDR1 SQVTM, CDR2 ANQGSEA.

This clonotype was observed at least ten times. This chain links TRBV7-2 with TRBJ2-7, with 9 bases fitting TRBD2. CDR3 length: 16 residues. Per the germline V gene, CDR1 is SGHTA and CDR2 is FQGNSA. The junction had 5 bases not matched to a gene; V was cut back by 1 base and J by 1 base. For the CDR3, the DNA is TGTGCCAGCAGCTTAGAAGCGGGGGGTGAATCCTACGAGCAGTACTTC. Translating gives CASSLEAGGESYEQYF.

This clonotype has a count of ten or more. The V gene is TRBV11-2, the J gene TRBJ2-3; tentatively, D is TRBD1 (5 bases). V lost 5 bases and J lost 4, with 10 bases in between. Looked up from germline, CDR1 is SGHAT and CDR2 is FQNNGV. The CDR3 has 13 amino acids. The CDR3 DNA reads as TGTGCCAGCAGCCCCCAGGGCGCAGATACGCAGTATTTT. Its translation: CASSPQGADTQYF. The whole variable domain, filled in from reference TRBV11-2 and TRBJ2-3, reads EAGVAQSPRYKIIEKRQSVAFWCNPISGHATLYWYQQILGQGPKLLIQFQNNGVVDDSQLPKDRFSAERLKGVDSTLKIQPAKLEDSAVYLCASSPQGADTQYFGPGTRLTVL.

The rearrangement uses TRBV12-5 and TRBJ2-7; D gene unclear. V dropped 6 bases and J dropped 3 bases, with 9 bases sitting between them. This CDR3 region has 12 residues. The germline CDR1 and CDR2 sequences are LGHNT and FRNRAP. The CDR3 DNA follows: TGTGCTAGTGGCCGGGCCTACTACGAGCAGTACTTC. Translated, it gives CASGRAYYEQYF.

This clonotype has just a few counts. This rearrangement joins TRBV4-1 to TRBJ1-5, with D hard to call. Germline V gives CDR1 MGHRA, CDR2 YSYEKL. The CDR3 is 14 amino acids. Trimming shortened V by 1 base and J by 3 bases, and 7 bases separated the two germline ends. The DNA for the CDR3 is TGCGCCAGCAGCCAAGTTAGGGTCAATCAGCCCCAGCATTTT. This translates into CASSQVRVNQPQHF.

The rearrangement joins TRBV5-1 to TRBJ1-1, with a possible D match to TRBD1 (6 bases). The CDR3 has 15 amino acids. The V and J ends lost 4 bases and 1 base respectively, with 14 bases between them. Per the germline V gene, CDR1 is SGHRS and CDR2 is YFSETQ. This chain's CDR3 is CASSDRGQQNTEAFF. Here the CDR3 DNA reads TGCGCCAGCAGCGATCGTGGACAGCAGAACACTGAAGCTTTCTTT.

This clonotype was counted between two and nine times. The V call is TRBV9, the J call TRBJ1-6; D possibly corresponds to TRBD1 (6 bases). Trimming removed 3 bases at V and 7 bases at J, with 14 bases between. Germline CDR1 is SGDLS and CDR2 is YYNGEE. The CDR3 is 15 amino acids. CDR3 nucleotides: TGTGCCAGCAGCGCCCGTCCAGGGGAGAATTCACCCCTCCACTTT. This encodes CASSARPGENSPLHF.

CDR3 coding DNA: TGCAGCGGGAGACAGCAAGAGACCCAGTACTTC. Translated, it gives CSGRQQETQYF. The chain joins TRBV29-1 to TRBJ2-5, with D perhaps matching TRBD1 (5 bases). Per the germline V gene, CDR1 is SQVTM and CDR2 is ANQGSEA. V was pared by 7 bases and J by 2 bases, with 8 bases between. The CDR3 loop spans 11 amino acids. Together with reference TRBV29-1 and TRBJ2-5, the CDR3 gives the full variable domain: SAVISQKPSRDICQRGTSLTIQCQVDSQVTMMFWYRQQPGQSLTLIATANQGSEATYESGFVIDKFPISRPNLTFSTLTVSNMSPEDSSIYLCSGRQQETQYFGPGTRLLVL.